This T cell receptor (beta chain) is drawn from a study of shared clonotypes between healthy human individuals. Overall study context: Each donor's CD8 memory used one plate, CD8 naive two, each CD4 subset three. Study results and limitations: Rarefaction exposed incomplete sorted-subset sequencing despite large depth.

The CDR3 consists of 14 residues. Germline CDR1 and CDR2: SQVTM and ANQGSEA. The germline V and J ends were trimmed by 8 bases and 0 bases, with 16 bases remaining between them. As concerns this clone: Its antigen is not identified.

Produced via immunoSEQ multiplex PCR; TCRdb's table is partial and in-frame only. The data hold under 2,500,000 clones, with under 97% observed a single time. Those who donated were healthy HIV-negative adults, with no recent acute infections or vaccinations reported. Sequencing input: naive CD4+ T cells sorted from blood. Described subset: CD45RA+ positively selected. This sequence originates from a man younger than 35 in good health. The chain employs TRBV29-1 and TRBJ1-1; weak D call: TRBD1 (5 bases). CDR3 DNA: TGCAGCTTAACTAAGACAGTCTTGAACACTGAAGCTTTCTTT. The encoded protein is CSLTKTVLNTEAFF.